This T cell receptor (beta chain) stems from a study of CD8+CD57+ T cells in acquired aplastic anemia. The study profiled TCR beta VDJ and CDR3 using genomic DNA as template. A single record per CDR3 protein comes from TCRdb applying MiXCR to the reads. The sample has about half a million distinct CDR3 sequences, about a third seen once. The patients chosen for sequencing had shown expansion of CD8+CD57+ cells (detected by flow cytometry). The CDR3 loop spans 15 amino acids. The V segment lost 4 bases and the J segment 5 bases; nucleotides outside the gene matches: 8. CDR1 and CDR2 from the germline V gene are LNHDA and SQIVND (reference sequence). This clonotype was seen just once.

This chain joins TRBV19 and TRBJ1-2; 9 bases agree with TRBD1. This TCR derives from a human donor with aplastic anemia. Sequenced sample: sorted CD4+, CD8+, or CD8+CD57+ T cells (not recorded which) from PBMCs. CDR3 protein: CASSTQSTGGYGYTF. In DNA form, the CDR3 reads TGTGCCAGTAGTACCCAATCGACAGGGGGTTATGGCTACACCTTC.